The clone carrying this T cell receptor beta chain was detected many times. Its antigen is undetermined. The data originate from a study of T cells in Graves' hyperthyroidism and ophthalmopathy. General study results and limits: Most expanded thyroid clonotypes above 0.001 also appeared in blood. It was a median around 6 months before onset that the model predicted ophthalmopathy. By a 13 V-J model, ophthalmopathy was set apart from stable hyperthyroidism.

Patients affected by ophthalmopathy presented a Clinical Activity Score of at least 3, a NOSPECS grade of at least 4, and disease duration below 3 months. Amplification targeted TCR beta CDR3 regions from RNA transcripts. TCR CDR3 regions were first amplified by RT-PCR with HTBI primers. TCRdb passed the multiplex PCR reads through MiXCR, listing each CDR3 protein once. The data contain hundreds of thousands of distinct CDR3 sequences, over 12% of them singletons. CDR1 is DFQATT, CDR2 SNEGSKA, per germline (reference sequence). The CDR3 runs 14 residues. Trimming took 0 bases from V and 6 from J, leaving 15 bases between them.

The clonotype was recovered from a woman between 35 and 50 years old with Graves' ophthalmopathy. Specimen: blood. The chain employs TRBV20-1 and TRBJ2-7; D is ambiguous. CDR3 sequence: CSARDPLPSVEQYF. CDR3 nucleotide sequence: TGCAGTGCTAGAGATCCCTTGCCCAGCGTCGAGCAGTACTTC.